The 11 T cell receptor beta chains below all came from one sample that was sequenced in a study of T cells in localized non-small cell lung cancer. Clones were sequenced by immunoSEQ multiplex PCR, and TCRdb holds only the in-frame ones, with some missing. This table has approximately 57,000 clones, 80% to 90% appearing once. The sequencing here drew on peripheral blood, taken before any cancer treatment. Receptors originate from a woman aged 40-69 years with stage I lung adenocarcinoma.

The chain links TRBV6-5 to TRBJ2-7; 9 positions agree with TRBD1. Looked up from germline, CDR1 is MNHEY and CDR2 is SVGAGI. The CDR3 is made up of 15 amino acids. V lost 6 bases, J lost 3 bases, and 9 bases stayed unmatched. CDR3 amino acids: CASRAAGTGIYEQYF. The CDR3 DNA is TGTGCCAGCAGGGCTGCCGGGACAGGGATCTACGAGCAGTACTTC.

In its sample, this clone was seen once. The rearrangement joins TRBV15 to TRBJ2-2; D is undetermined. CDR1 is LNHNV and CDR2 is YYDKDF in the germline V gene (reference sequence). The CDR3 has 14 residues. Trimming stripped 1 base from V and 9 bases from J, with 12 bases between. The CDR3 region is CATSRGTLNRELFF. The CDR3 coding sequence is TGTGCCACCAGCAGAGGAACCTTGAACAGGGAGCTGTTTTTT. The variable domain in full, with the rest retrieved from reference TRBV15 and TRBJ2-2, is DAMVIQNPRYQVTQFGKPVTLSCSQTLNHNVMYWYQQKSSQAPKLLFHYYDKDFNNEADTPDNFQSRRPNTSFCFLDIRSPGLGDTAMYLCATSRGTLNRELFFGEGSRLTVL.

CDR3 in amino acids: CAWSADSGTEAFF. The CDR3 region has the DNA TGTGCCTGGAGTGCGGACTCGGGAACTGAAGCTTTCTTT. The chain couples TRBV30 to TRBJ1-1; the D is unclear. The V end lost 1 base, the J end lost 5 bases, and 11 bases lay between the germline ends. From germline, CDR1 is GTSNPN and CDR2 SVGIG (reference sequence). This CDR3 spans 13 amino acids.

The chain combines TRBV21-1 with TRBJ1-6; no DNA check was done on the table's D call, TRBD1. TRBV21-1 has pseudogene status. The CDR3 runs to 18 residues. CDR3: CASSKGSREVSYNSPLHF. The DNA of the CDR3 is TGTGCCAGCAGCAAAGGGTCCAGGGAAGTTTCCTATAATTCACCCCTCCACTTT.

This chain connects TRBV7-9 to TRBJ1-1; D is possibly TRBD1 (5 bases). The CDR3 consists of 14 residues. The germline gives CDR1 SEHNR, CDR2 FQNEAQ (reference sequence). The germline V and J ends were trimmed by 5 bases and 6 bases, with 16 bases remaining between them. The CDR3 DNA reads TGTGCCAGCAGCCCGACAGAAACAAACCCTGAAGCTTTCTTT. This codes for CASSPTETNPEAFF.

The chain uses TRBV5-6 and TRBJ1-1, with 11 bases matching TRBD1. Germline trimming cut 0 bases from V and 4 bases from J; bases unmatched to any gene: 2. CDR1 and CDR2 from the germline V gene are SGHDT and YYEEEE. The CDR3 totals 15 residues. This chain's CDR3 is CASSLGDRGATEAFF. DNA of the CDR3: TGTGCCAGCAGCTTGGGGGACAGGGGGGCCACTGAAGCTTTCTTT.

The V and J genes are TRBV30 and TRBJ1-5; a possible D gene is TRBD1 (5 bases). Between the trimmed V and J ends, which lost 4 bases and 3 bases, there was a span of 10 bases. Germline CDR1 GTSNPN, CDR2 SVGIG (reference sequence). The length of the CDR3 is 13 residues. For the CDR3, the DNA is TGTGCCTGGACCCCAGGGTACAATCAGCCCCAGCATTTT. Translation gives CAWTPGYNQPQHF. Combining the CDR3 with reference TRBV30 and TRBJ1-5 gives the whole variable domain SQTIHQWPATLVQPVGSPLSLECTVEGTSNPNLYWYRQAAGRGLQLLFYSVGIGQISSEVPQNLSASRPQDRQFILSSKKLLLSDSGFYLCAWTPGYNQPQHFGDGTRLSIL.

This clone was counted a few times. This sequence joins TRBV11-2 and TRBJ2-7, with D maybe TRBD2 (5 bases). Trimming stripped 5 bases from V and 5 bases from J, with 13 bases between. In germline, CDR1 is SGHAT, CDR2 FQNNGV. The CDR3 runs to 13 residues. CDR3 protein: CASSPRTGNEQYF. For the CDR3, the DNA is TGTGCCAGCAGCCCGCGGACTGGAAACGAGCAGTACTTC.

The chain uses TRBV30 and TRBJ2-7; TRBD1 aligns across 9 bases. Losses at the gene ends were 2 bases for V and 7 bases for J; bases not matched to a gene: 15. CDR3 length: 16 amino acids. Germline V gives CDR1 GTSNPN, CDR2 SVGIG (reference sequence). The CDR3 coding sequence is TGTGCCTGGAGTCCATGGACAGGGGACCCCTACTCTGAGCAGTACTTC. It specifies CAWSPWTGDPYSEQYF.

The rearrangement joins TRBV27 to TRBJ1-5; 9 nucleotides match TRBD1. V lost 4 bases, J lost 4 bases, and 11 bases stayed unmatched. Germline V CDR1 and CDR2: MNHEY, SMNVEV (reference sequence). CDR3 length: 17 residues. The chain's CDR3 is CASSSGTGRSGNQPQHF. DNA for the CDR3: TGTGCCAGCAGTTCCGGGACAGGGAGGTCAGGTAATCAGCCCCAGCATTTT.

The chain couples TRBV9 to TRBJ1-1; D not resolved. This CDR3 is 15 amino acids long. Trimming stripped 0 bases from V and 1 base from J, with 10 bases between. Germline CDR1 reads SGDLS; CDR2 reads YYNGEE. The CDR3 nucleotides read TGTGCCAGCAGCGTAGGTACGCTCGGGAACACTGAAGCTTTCTTT. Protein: CASSVGTLGNTEAFF.